This TCR beta chain was captured by sequencing in a study of cytomegalovirus exposure and HLA in healthy donors. On the study more broadly: Early released data had tens of millions of unique TCRs, all coming from HLA-typed donors.

This CDR3 comprises 13 residues. Germline-derived CDR1 and CDR2 are SNHLY and FYNNEI. Trimming removed 4 bases from V and 5 bases from J, with 11 bases in between. 13 Jbeta primers and 60 Vbeta primers were used for the PCR. Generated by immunoSEQ multiplex PCR, the TCRdb table keeps only in-frame clones and is missing some. In the table there are approximately 79,000 clones, about four fifths of which are singletons. V is TRBV2 and J is TRBJ1-1; possible D gene TRBD1, 5 bases. This clonotype originated in a male donor in good health and CMV-seropositive. The specimen sequenced was PBMCs. CDR3 sequence reads: CASSGGRWTEAFF. CDR3 sequence (DNA): TGTGCCAGCAGTGGGGGCCGATGGACTGAAGCTTTCTTT.